This TCR beta chain derives from a study of cytomegalovirus exposure and HLA in healthy donors. Study-level points and caveats: The study flagged some 170 TCR beta chains as cytomegalovirus-associated. V- and J-gene trimming in TCR beta was tied to a missense DCLRE1C variant by an analysis performed later. Sequencing had likely introduced a cluster of highly shared sequence variants as an artifact.

Vbeta (60) and Jbeta (13) primers were used in the PCR. The repertoire was sequenced with immunoSEQ multiplex PCR; TCRdb's copy has only in-frame clones and lacks some. Of approximately 300,000 clones in the sample, 75% to 90% were seen once. V lost 4 bases to trimming and J lost 1 base, with 11 bases between them. This CDR3 is 14 amino acids long. Germline assignment: CDR1 MDHEN and CDR2 SYDVKM. About this clone itself: As yet, its antigen is unknown.

The sequence was collected from a girl aged 2 to 9 in good health and CMV-seronegative. Input material: PBMCs. The chain links TRBV28 to TRBJ2-7; D is possibly TRBD2 (5 bases). The CDR3 sequence: CASSWTVGSYEQYF. Here the CDR3 DNA reads TGTGCCAGCAGTTGGACTGTGGGGTCCTACGAGCAGTACTTC.